This T cell receptor (beta chain) was recovered during a study of radiation and T cells in renal cell carcinoma. Study-level results: No pretreatment tumor biopsies were available for baseline clonotypes.

Assay used: immunoSEQ multiplex PCR; TCRdb lists only in-frame clones, some missing. Of 90,000 to 100,000 clones listed, around 88% were seen once; the top ten hold less than 10%. The time point denotes: baseline pretreatment blood. As for treatment: 15 Gy SBRT to primary tumor, nephrectomy 4 weeks later. After SBRT, blood was collected at 2 and 4 weeks, plus baseline. Turning to this clone: Its target is not known.

This CDR3 region has 15 residues. Germline CDR1 and CDR2: LNHDA and SQIVND (reference sequence). V lost 5 bases to trimming and J lost 6 bases; unmatched junction nucleotides: 9. The source material was blood, sampled from a patient whose treatment included radiotherapy and nephrectomy. This rearrangement joins TRBV19 to TRBJ1-5; 8 nucleotides agree with TRBD1. The receptor was derived from a man in his fifties with renal cell carcinoma. The CDR3: CASSLDRGGSQPQHF. CDR3 coding DNA: TGTGCCAGTAGTCTTGACAGGGGCGGTAGTCAGCCCCAGCATTTT.